This T cell receptor (beta chain) was found in a study of shared clonotypes between healthy human individuals. In replicate PCRs of sorted subsets, roughly 200 ng DNA, about 30,000 T cell genomes, was used. Here immunoSEQ multiplex PCR was the method, and the copy in TCRdb shows in-frame clones only, minus some. The table lists 2,500,000 or so clones, just under 95% of them singletons. V lost 4 bases, J lost 0 bases, and 10 bases lay in between. Germline CDR1 MNHNS, CDR2 SASEGT. The CDR3 loop spans 15 amino acids. This sequence joins TRBV6-1 and TRBJ1-3; D perhaps matches TRBD1 (5 bases). Sequencing was carried out using naive CD4+ T cells from PBMCs. Subset of the sample: CD45RA+ positively selected. This clonotype originated in a man younger than 35 in good health. Some clones in this sample may be carry-over from other donors' samples. This chain's CDR3 is CASSVDSHSGNTIYF. CDR3 DNA sequence: TGTGCCAGCAGTGTAGACAGCCACTCTGGAAACACCATATATTTT.